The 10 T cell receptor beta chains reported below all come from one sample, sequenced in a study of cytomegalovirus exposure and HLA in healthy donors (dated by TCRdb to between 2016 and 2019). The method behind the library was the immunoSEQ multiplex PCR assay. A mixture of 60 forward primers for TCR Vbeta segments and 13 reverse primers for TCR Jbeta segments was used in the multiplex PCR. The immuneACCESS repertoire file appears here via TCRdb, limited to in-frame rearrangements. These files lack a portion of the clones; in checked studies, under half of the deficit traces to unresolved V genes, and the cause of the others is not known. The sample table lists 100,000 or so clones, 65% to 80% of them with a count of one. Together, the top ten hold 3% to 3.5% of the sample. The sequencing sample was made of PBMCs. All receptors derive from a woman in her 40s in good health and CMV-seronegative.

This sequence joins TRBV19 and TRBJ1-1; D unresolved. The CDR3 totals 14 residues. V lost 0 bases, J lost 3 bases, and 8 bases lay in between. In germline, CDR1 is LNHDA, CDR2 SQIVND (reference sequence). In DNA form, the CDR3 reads TGTGCCAGTAGTATAGACAGCGGGTACACTGAAGCTTTCTTT. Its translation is CASSIDSGYTEAFF.

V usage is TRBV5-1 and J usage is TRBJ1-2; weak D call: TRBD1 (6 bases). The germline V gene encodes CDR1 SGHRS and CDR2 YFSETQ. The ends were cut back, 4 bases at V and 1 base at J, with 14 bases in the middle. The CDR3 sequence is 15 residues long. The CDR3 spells CASSLYGQLNYGYTF. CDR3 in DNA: TGCGCCAGCAGCCTCTATGGACAGCTTAACTATGGCTACACCTTC. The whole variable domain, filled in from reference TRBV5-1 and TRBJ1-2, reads KAGVTQTPRYLIKTRGQQVTLSCSPISGHRSVSWYQQTPGQGLQFLFEYFSETQRNKGNFPGRFSGRQFSNSRSEMNVSTLELGDSALYLCASSLYGQLNYGYTFGSGTRLTVV.

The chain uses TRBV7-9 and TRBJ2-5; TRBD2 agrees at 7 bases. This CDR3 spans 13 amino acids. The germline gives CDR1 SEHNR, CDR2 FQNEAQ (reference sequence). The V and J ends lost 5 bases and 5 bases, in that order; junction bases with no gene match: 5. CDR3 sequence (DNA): TGTGCCAGCAGCCAAGCGGGGTGGGAGACCCAGTACTTC. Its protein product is CASSQAGWETQYF.

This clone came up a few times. The CDR3 DNA reads TGTGCCAGCAGCCTGTCCCCTCGGTTAGATACGAACACCGGGGAGCTGTTTTTT. Its translation: CASSLSPRLDTNTGELFF. The V and J genes are TRBV7-9 and TRBJ2-2; D not resolved. Germline lookup yields CDR1 SEHNR and CDR2 FQNEAQ (reference sequence). Trimming left V 5 bases short and J 0 bases short, with 19 bases between. CDR3 length: 18 residues.

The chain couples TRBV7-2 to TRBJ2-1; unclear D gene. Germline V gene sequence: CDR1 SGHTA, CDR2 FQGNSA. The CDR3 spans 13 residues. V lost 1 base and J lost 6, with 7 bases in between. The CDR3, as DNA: TGTGCCAGCAGCTTAGATGCTATCAATGAGCAGTTCTTC. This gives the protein CASSLDAINEQFF.

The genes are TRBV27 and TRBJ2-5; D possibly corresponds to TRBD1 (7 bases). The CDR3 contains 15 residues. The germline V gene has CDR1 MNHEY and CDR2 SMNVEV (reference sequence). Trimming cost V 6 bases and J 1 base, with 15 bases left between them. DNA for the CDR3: TGTGCCAGCAGATCCCGGCGGGACAGCCAAGAGACCCAGTACTTC. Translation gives CASRSRRDSQETQYF.

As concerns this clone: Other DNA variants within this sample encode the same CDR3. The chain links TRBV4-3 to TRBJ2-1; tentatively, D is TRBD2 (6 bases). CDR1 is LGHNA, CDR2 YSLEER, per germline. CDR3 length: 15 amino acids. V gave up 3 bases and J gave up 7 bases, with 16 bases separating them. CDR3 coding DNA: TGCGCCAGCAGCCAGGTTCAGGGACTGTATAATGAGCAGTTCTTC. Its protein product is CASSQVQGLYNEQFF.

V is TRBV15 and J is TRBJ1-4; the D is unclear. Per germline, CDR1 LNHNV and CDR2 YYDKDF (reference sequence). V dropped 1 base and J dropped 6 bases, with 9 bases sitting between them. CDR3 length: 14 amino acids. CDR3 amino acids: CATSRGAVDEKLFF. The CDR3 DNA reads TGTGCCACCAGCAGAGGGGCTGTGGATGAAAAACTGTTTTTT. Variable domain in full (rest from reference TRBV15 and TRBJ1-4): DAMVIQNPRYQVTQFGKPVTLSCSQTLNHNVMYWYQQKSSQAPKLLFHYYDKDFNNEADTPDNFQSRRPNTSFCFLDIRSPGLGDTAMYLCATSRGAVDEKLFFGSGTQLSVL.

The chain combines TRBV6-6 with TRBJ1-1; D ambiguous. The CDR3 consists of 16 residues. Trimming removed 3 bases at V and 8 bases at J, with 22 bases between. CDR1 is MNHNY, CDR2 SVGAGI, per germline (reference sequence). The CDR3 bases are TGTGCCAGCAGTTATGCCCTCGGCGGTGTATGGGTAGAAGCTTTCTTT. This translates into CASSYALGGVWVEAFF.

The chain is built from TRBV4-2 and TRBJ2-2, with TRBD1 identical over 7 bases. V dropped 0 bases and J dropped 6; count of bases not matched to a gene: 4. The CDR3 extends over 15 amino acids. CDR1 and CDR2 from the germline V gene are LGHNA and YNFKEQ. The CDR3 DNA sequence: TGTGCCAGCAGCCAAGAGGAGACAGGGCCCGGGGAGCTGTTTTTT. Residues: CASSQEETGPGELFF.